This record concerns one T cell receptor beta chain sequence. This table comes from immunoSEQ multiplex PCR, and its TCRdb copy is limited to in-frame clones, with some not included. The data show 56,000 or so clones, with over 80% seen just once and around 0.38% held by the top ten. Single viable CD3+CD4+CD8-CD45RO+ cells were sorted as the memory CD4+ T cells. These data come from a study of memory CD4+ T cells and cytomegalovirus serostatus. Sequencing was performed on memory CD4+ T cells from blood. This receptor was obtained from an adult in good health and CMV-seronegative.

CDR3 in amino acids: CASSFTGASYTF. The CDR3 DNA reads TGTGCCAGCAGTTTTACAGGGGCGAGCTACACCTTC. This sequence joins TRBV28 and TRBJ1-2, with 7 bases lining up with TRBD1. Germline V gives CDR1 MDHEN, CDR2 SYDVKM. After removal of 3 bases from V and 9 bases from J, the junction contained 4 bases not matched to a gene. The CDR3 has 12 amino acids.